This TCR beta chain comes out of a study of early stage breast cancer tumors. This CDR3 comprises 16 residues. Germline V gene sequence: CDR1 MGHDK, CDR2 SYGVNS. Deletions cut 4 bases from V and 4 bases from J, with 17 bases between. Profiling relied on immunoSEQ multiplex PCR, and the TCRdb table lists in-frame clones only, not all of them. The repertoire holds more than 1,200 clones, with 60% to 80% as singletons. The sample holds one count of this clone. The clonotype was recovered from a person aged 45 to 60 with breast cancer. V and J are TRBV25-1 and TRBJ1-5; no definite D call. The sample was normal breast tissue next to the tumor. The DNA for the CDR3 is TGTGCCAGCAGTGCACCTGAGTCAGAGCGAAATCAGCCCCAGCATTTT. It specifies CASSAPESERNQPQHF.